This T cell receptor (beta chain) was sequenced during a study of CD8+ T cells in alopecia areata. Turning to the study itself: For the treated group, dosing was oral tofacitinib at 5 to 10 mg twice daily. Treatment with tofacitinib (6 to 18 months) was followed by 6 months off drug.

Study-wide findings and caveats: Among the top 100, expanded CD8+ clones were significantly decreased by tofacitinib, as was scalp clonality. Many expanded lesional clones stayed in scalp and blood while on tofacitinib.

CDR3 length equals 14 residues. V lost 0 bases, J lost 0 bases, and 8 bases lay in between. Germline CDR1 and CDR2: GTSNPN and SVGIG (reference sequence). RNA, once extracted, was reverse transcribed into cDNA for use as the sequencing template. Repertoires were generated with immunoSEQ multiplex PCR, while TCRdb's copy carries only in-frame clones and drops some. The sample lists around 180,000 clones; roughly 66% were seen once. Treatment specified: oral pan-JAK inhibitor, 5-10 mg twice daily. In regard to this clone: What it binds is unknown.

The receptor's source is a human donor with alopecia areata. The sequencing used CD4+ T cells sorted from blood, collected at week 24, from a patient treated with tofacitinib. The gene calls are TRBV30 and TRBJ1-1, with D tentatively TRBD1 (6 bases). CDR3 region: CAWSVGTLNTEAFF. In DNA form, the CDR3 reads TGTGCCTGGAGTGTCGGGACACTGAACACTGAAGCTTTCTTT.